Below are 21 T cell receptor beta chains sequenced from a single sample in a study of cytomegalovirus exposure and HLA in healthy donors. Generated by immunoSEQ multiplex PCR, the TCRdb table keeps only in-frame clones and is missing some. The data show roughly 110,000 clones, with 88% seen just once and about 2% held by the top ten. Sequencing was carried out using PBMCs. The source is a woman between 18 and 30 years old in good health and CMV-seropositive.

The chain joins TRBV27 to TRBJ1-1; 10 bases are shared with TRBD1. Germline assignment: CDR1 MNHEY and CDR2 SMNVEV (reference sequence). The CDR3 has 15 residues. J was trimmed by 6 bases and V by 5 bases; bases with no gene match: 9. In DNA, the CDR3 is TGTGCCAGCAGTCTAACTGGACAGGGGGGGCCTGAAGCTTTCTTT. Translated, it gives CASSLTGQGGPEAFF.

The genes are TRBV5-4 and TRBJ2-7, with 10 positions matching TRBD2. The trim removed 4 bases at V and 9 bases at J, leaving 7 bases unmatched. This CDR3 region has 13 residues. The germline V gene encodes CDR1 SGHNT and CDR2 YYREEE (reference sequence). The DNA of the CDR3 is TGTGCCAGCAGCCCGGGGATAGCGGGGGGGCAGTACTTC. The encoded protein is CASSPGIAGGQYF.

The V call is TRBV6-1, the J call TRBJ2-1, with TRBD2 matching 12 bases. V trimming: 4 bases; J trimming: 0 bases; junction bases outside the gene matches: 7. CDR1 is MNHNS, CDR2 SASEGT, per germline. This CDR3 is 18 amino acids long. In DNA, the CDR3 is TGTGCCAGCAGTGGACTAGCGGGGGCCACGAGCTCCTACAATGAGCAGTTCTTC. Protein sequence: CASSGLAGATSSYNEQFF.

The chain combines TRBV6-8 with TRBJ2-1; 7 positions agree with TRBD1. Germline V gives CDR1 MNHGY, CDR2 SAAAGT. The length of the CDR3 is 17 residues. Germline trimming cut 0 bases from V and 3 bases from J; bases unmatched to any gene: 8. The CDR3 here is CASSYSLRDRHYNEQFF. In DNA form, the CDR3 reads TGTGCCAGCAGTTACTCGTTAAGGGACAGACACTACAATGAGCAGTTCTTC.

This chain connects TRBV6-1 to TRBJ1-2, with D possibly matching TRBD1 (5 bases). The CDR3 is 15 amino acids. The V and J ends lost 6 bases and 1 base respectively, with 15 bases between them. The germline gives CDR1 MNHNS, CDR2 SASEGT. The DNA of the CDR3 is TGTGCCAGCAGCGGGGGTCGGAGTTATAACTATGGCTACACCTTC. The encoded protein is CASSGGRSYNYGYTF.

The CDR3 region has the DNA TGTGCCAGCAGTCCGGACAGGGGTAGTTCACCCCTCCACTTT. Translation: CASSPDRGSSPLHF. This sequence joins TRBV27 and TRBJ1-6; 9 bases align to TRBD1. Germline trimming cut 5 bases from V and 9 bases from J; bases unmatched to any gene: 5. Per germline, CDR1 MNHEY and CDR2 SMNVEV (reference sequence). The CDR3 is 14 amino acids.

V usage is TRBV28 and J usage is TRBJ1-2; possibly TRBD1 for D (5 bases). V lost 4 bases to trimming and J lost 4 bases, with 13 bases between them. CDR1 MDHEN and CDR2 SYDVKM come from the germline V gene. This CDR3 contains 14 residues. This CDR3 is CASSSPRQFYGYTF. For the CDR3, the DNA is TGTGCCAGCAGTTCCCCGCGACAGTTCTATGGCTACACCTTC.

This rearrangement joins TRBV9 to TRBJ2-3; 8 bases line up with TRBD2. The CDR3 has 17 amino acids. The germline gives CDR1 SGDLS, CDR2 YYNGEE. V dropped 4 bases and J dropped 0; count of bases not matched to a gene: 10. CDR3 DNA sequence: TGTGCCAGCAGCAGGGGGACGCTAGCGGGTAGCACAGATACGCAGTATTTT. This codes for CASSRGTLAGSTDTQYF.

The CDR3 region is CASSGGGQPQHF. The CDR3 DNA is TGTGCCAGCAGTGGGGGAGGGCAGCCCCAGCATTTT. This chain connects TRBV6-1 to TRBJ1-5; no reliable D call. This CDR3 comprises 12 residues. Germline-derived CDR1 and CDR2 are MNHNS and SASEGT. V was pared by 4 bases and J by 7 bases, with 8 bases between.

The chain joins TRBV10-1 to TRBJ2-3; 8 nucleotides agree with TRBD2. Germline V lookup: CDR1 WNHNN, CDR2 SYGVQD (reference sequence). The length of the CDR3 is 18 residues. The ends lost 0 bases at V and 2 bases at J; junction bases unmatched: 10. This CDR3 is CASSESIGGGSPTDTQYF. For the CDR3, the DNA is TGCGCCAGCAGTGAGTCGATCGGGGGGGGAAGCCCCACAGATACGCAGTATTTT.

This sequence joins TRBV28 and TRBJ1-1; D not resolved. V gave up 3 bases and J gave up 4 bases, with 15 bases separating them. In germline, CDR1 is MDHEN, CDR2 SYDVKM. The CDR3 totals 15 residues. The CDR3 DNA reads TGTGCCAGCAGTTTGGGAGGGAGGGTTGGCACTGAAGCTTTCTTT. Encoded protein: CASSLGGRVGTEAFF.

The V gene is TRBV4-1, the J gene TRBJ2-7; D is uncertain. V was pared by 0 bases and J by 7 bases, with 10 bases between. The CDR3 runs 13 residues. Germline V lookup: CDR1 MGHRA, CDR2 YSYEKL. CDR3 sequence: CASSQDRSKEQYF. The DNA for the CDR3 is TGCGCCAGCAGCCAAGACAGGTCCAAAGAGCAGTACTTC.

J is TRBJ2-5 and V is TRBV27, with D unresolved. The length of the CDR3 is 15 residues. The germline CDR1 and CDR2 sequences are MNHEY and SMNVEV (reference sequence). V was clipped by 2 bases and J by 4 bases, with 14 bases between them. The CDR3 here is CASSLRIGGRETQYF. The DNA of the CDR3 is TGTGCCAGCAGTTTACGAATCGGTGGGCGAGAGACCCAGTACTTC.

V is TRBV4-2 and J is TRBJ2-7, with 9 bases that match TRBD2. Germline V CDR1 and CDR2: LGHNA, YNFKEQ. J was trimmed by 2 bases and V by 0 bases; bases with no gene match: 5. The CDR3 spans 16 residues. The CDR3 spells CASSQDASGVPYEQYF. The CDR3 nucleotides are TGTGCCAGCAGCCAAGACGCTAGCGGGGTACCCTACGAGCAGTACTTC.

The CDR3 sequence is CASRPGQGNYGYTF. As DNA, the CDR3 is TGTGCCAGCAGACCAGGACAGGGGAACTATGGCTACACCTTC. The chain links TRBV6-1 to TRBJ1-2; 9 nucleotides line up with TRBD1. J gave up 2 bases and V 6 bases, and 4 bases lay outside the gene matches. CDR1 MNHNS and CDR2 SASEGT come from the germline V gene. The length of the CDR3 is 14 residues.

The V gene is TRBV2, the J gene TRBJ2-3, with 8 bases that match TRBD1. From germline, CDR1 is SNHLY and CDR2 FYNNEI. The CDR3 runs to 14 residues. Trimming took 10 bases from V and 0 from J; bases not matched to a gene: 6. CDR3 in amino acids: CAIKTGASTDTQYF. Written as DNA, the CDR3 is TGTGCCATCAAGACAGGGGCCAGCACAGATACGCAGTATTTT. The full variable domain, rest sourced from reference TRBV2 and TRBJ2-3, is EPEVTQTPSHQVTQMGQEVILRCVPISNHLYFYWYRQILGQKVEFLVSFYNNEISEKSEIFDDQFSVERPDGSNFTLKIRSTKLEDSAMYFCAIKTGASTDTQYFGPGTRLTVL.

The gene calls are TRBV6-1 and TRBJ1-2; 10 bases map to TRBD1. Germline values: CDR1 MNHNS, CDR2 SASEGT. V lost 6 bases and J lost 5; bases outside the gene matches: 6. The CDR3 has 14 amino acids. The CDR3 sequence: CASRIDRGLYGYTF. DNA for the CDR3: TGTGCCAGCAGGATTGACAGGGGGCTTTATGGCTACACCTTC.

J is TRBJ2-7 and V is TRBV11-1, with D perhaps matching TRBD1 (6 bases). The CDR3 has 18 residues. The germline gives CDR1 SGHAT, CDR2 FQDESV (reference sequence). V lost 4 bases and J lost 1, with 23 bases in between. DNA of the CDR3: TGTGCCAGCAGCTCCCTAACCCCAGGGGTCGCCCGGTCCTACGAGCAGTACTTC. Translation: CASSSLTPGVARSYEQYF.

In its sample, this clone was seen a few times. The chain carries TRBV7-9 and TRBJ1-2; D gene ambiguous. The germline V gene has CDR1 SEHNR and CDR2 FQNEAQ (reference sequence). Trimming cost V 4 bases and J 6 bases, with 15 bases left between them. The CDR3 runs to 14 residues. The CDR3 reads CASSSWAGSHGYTF. The CDR3 nucleotides are TGTGCCAGCAGCTCCTGGGCGGGGTCTCATGGCTACACCTTC.

The V and J genes are TRBV19 and TRBJ1-4, with TRBD1 identical over 9 bases. CDR1 and CDR2 (germline): LNHDA, SQIVND (reference sequence). V shed 5 bases, J shed 7 bases, and the junction held 11 bases outside the gene matches. The CDR3 consists of 16 residues. The chain's CDR3 is CASSLTPGQGAEKLFF. CDR3 bases: TGTGCCAGTAGTCTGACTCCGGGACAGGGTGCTGAAAAACTGTTTTTT. The variable domain in full, with the rest retrieved from reference TRBV19 and TRBJ1-4, is DGGITQSPKYLFRKEGQNVTLSCEQNLNHDAMYWYRQDPGQGLRLIYYSQIVNDFQKGDIAEGYSVSREKKESFPLTVTSAQKNPTAFYLCASSLTPGQGAEKLFFGSGTQLSVL.

The V gene is TRBV7-6, the J gene TRBJ2-7; 9 nucleotides line up with TRBD1. The CDR3 has 15 amino acids. V trimming: 5 bases; J trimming: 2 bases; junction bases outside the gene matches: 7. The germline CDR1 and CDR2 sequences are SGHVS and FNYEAQ. DNA for the CDR3: TGTGCCAGCAGCCTGGGGACAGGGCAGGCCTACGAGCAGTACTTC. Translated, it gives CASSLGTGQAYEQYF.